These 22 T cell receptor beta chains originate from one sample sequenced in a study of cytomegalovirus exposure and HLA in healthy donors. 13 Jbeta primers and 60 Vbeta primers were used for the PCR. Sequencing used immunoSEQ multiplex PCR; TCRdb keeps in-frame clones, though not all of them. Here the sample spans over 65,000 clones, roughly 76% being singletons. The sample taken for sequencing was PBMCs. Receptor source: a man between 60 and 75 years old in good health and CMV-seropositive.

The rearrangement links TRBV5-1 to TRBJ2-2; 12 bases agree with TRBD1. The ends lost 4 bases at V and 5 bases at J; junction bases unmatched: 6. CDR1 and CDR2 from the germline V gene are SGHRS and YFSETQ. This CDR3 region has 16 residues. The chain's CDR3 is CASSRGQGARTGELFF. CDR3 nucleotide sequence: TGCGCCAGCAGCCGGGGACAGGGGGCGCGGACCGGGGAGCTGTTTTTT.

This chain links TRBV11-3 with TRBJ1-2, with 7 bases identical to TRBD1. V shed 4 bases, J shed 2 bases, and the junction held 1 base outside the gene matches. The CDR3 runs to 13 residues. Germline CDR1 reads SGHNT; CDR2 reads YENEEA. Here the CDR3 reads CASSSDRNYGYTF. CDR3 nucleotides: TGTGCCAGCAGCTCGGACAGGAACTATGGCTACACCTTC. The full variable domain, rest sourced from reference TRBV11-3 and TRBJ1-2, is EAGVVQSPRYKIIEKKQPVAFWCNPISGHNTLYWYLQNLGQGPELLIRYENEEAVDDSQLPKDRFSAERLKGVDSTLKIQPAELGDSAVYLCASSSDRNYGYTFGSGTRLTVV.

This sequence joins TRBV27 and TRBJ2-5, with D possibly matching TRBD2 (6 bases). The CDR3 runs to 14 residues. Trimming took off 5 bases at V and 1 base at J, with 11 bases between the two ends. CDR1 is MNHEY and CDR2 is SMNVEV in the germline V gene (reference sequence). The CDR3 loop reads CASSPTSPQETQYF. The DNA of the CDR3 is TGTGCCAGCAGTCCAACTAGCCCCCAAGAGACCCAGTACTTC.

This chain connects TRBV27 to TRBJ1-1, with D hard to call. The CDR3 has 12 residues. V lost 6 bases to trimming and J lost 7 bases, with 12 bases between them. Germline V CDR1 and CDR2: MNHEY, SMNVEV (reference sequence). The CDR3 here is CASRRAPGEAFF. The CDR3 bases are TGTGCCAGCAGGCGGGCACCTGGTGAAGCTTTCTTT.

The rearrangement links TRBV2 to TRBJ1-4, with 7 bases fitting TRBD1. The CDR3 covers 17 residues. The germline V gene has CDR1 SNHLY and CDR2 FYNNEI. The J segment lost 5 bases and the V segment lost 4 bases, leaving 13 bases of the junction unmatched. CDR3 sequence (DNA): TGTGCCAGCAGTGGACAGGGAGAGCGGAATCTCAATGAAAAACTGTTTTTT. Its protein product is CASSGQGERNLNEKLFF.

The J gene is TRBJ1-2, the V gene TRBV15; D is unresolved. Trimming took off 3 bases at V and 3 bases at J, with 11 bases between the two ends. CDR3 length: 14 residues. Germline V gene lookup returns CDR1 LNHNV and CDR2 YYDKDF (reference sequence). CDR3 nucleotide sequence: TGTGCCACCAGCAGTGCCGACACGGACTATGGCTACACCTTC. It encodes CATSSADTDYGYTF.

This clone has just a few counts. This rearrangement joins TRBV28 to TRBJ2-5, with 13 positions matching TRBD2. Germline CDR1 reads MDHEN; CDR2 reads SYDVKM. The length of the CDR3 is 17 residues. V trimming: 4 bases; J trimming: 5 bases; junction bases outside the gene matches: 10. The CDR3 DNA reads TGTGCCAGCAGTTCGCCTACTAGCGGGAGGGTCCGGGAGACCCAGTACTTC. As protein: CASSSPTSGRVRETQYF.

The chain employs TRBV30 and TRBJ2-7; 7 bases fit TRBD2. J gave up 2 bases and V 5 bases, and 9 bases lay outside the gene matches. Germline-derived CDR1 and CDR2 are GTSNPN and SVGIG (reference sequence). This CDR3 is built from 14 residues. The CDR3 DNA reads as TGTGCCTGGGCCCGGCCGGGACTAACCTACGAGCAGTACTTC. Protein sequence: CAWARPGLTYEQYF.

The chain links TRBV10-3 to TRBJ1-2; no clear D. V dropped 6 bases and J dropped 8 bases, with 13 bases sitting between them. Germline CDR1 and CDR2: ENHRY and SYGVKD. The length of the CDR3 is 12 residues. The DNA for the CDR3 is TGTGCCATCAGCCCCTACGGGGAAGGCTACACCTTC. Protein sequence: CAISPYGEGYTF.

The genes are TRBV2 and TRBJ1-2; TRBD1 matches 7 bases. CDR1 SNHLY and CDR2 FYNNEI come from the germline V gene. With 6 bases clipped from V and 2 bases from J, the junction kept 6 bases outside the gene matches. This CDR3 is 14 amino acids long. CDR3 residues: CASRGQVNNYGYTF. The CDR3 DNA follows: TGTGCCAGCAGAGGACAGGTTAACAACTATGGCTACACCTTC. Combining the CDR3 with reference TRBV2 and TRBJ1-2 gives the whole variable domain EPEVTQTPSHQVTQMGQEVILRCVPISNHLYFYWYRQILGQKVEFLVSFYNNEISEKSEIFDDQFSVERPDGSNFTLKIRSTKLEDSAMYFCASRGQVNNYGYTFGSGTRLTVV.

The V gene is TRBV6-1, the J gene TRBJ1-1; D not resolved. Germline CDR1 is MNHNS and CDR2 is SASEGT. Trimming removed 1 base at V and 2 bases at J, with 8 bases between. The CDR3 runs 14 residues. CDR3 nucleotide sequence: TGTGCCAGCAGTGAAGGGTGGGCTAACACTGAAGCTTTCTTT. Encoded protein: CASSEGWANTEAFF.

This rearrangement joins TRBV7-6 to TRBJ2-2; 9 bases are a match to TRBD2. J lost 5 bases, V lost 5 bases, and 15 bases had no gene match. The CDR3 length is 18 residues. Germline V lookup: CDR1 SGHVS, CDR2 FNYEAQ. The CDR3 coding sequence is TGTGCCAGCAGCCCTAGCGGGACTTTTATGGAAGGGACCGGGGAGCTGTTTTTT. Protein: CASSPSGTFMEGTGELFF.

This clone was seen a handful of times. The rearrangement joins TRBV5-1 to TRBJ2-1, with 9 bases lining up with TRBD1. V lost 3 bases to trimming and J lost 3 bases; unmatched junction nucleotides: 1. The germline V gene encodes CDR1 SGHRS and CDR2 YFSETQ. The CDR3 loop spans 14 amino acids. The CDR3 sequence: CASSWGQGYNEQFF. The CDR3 region has the DNA TGCGCCAGCAGCTGGGGACAGGGCTACAATGAGCAGTTCTTC.

The chain combines TRBV6-1 with TRBJ1-5; the D gene is possibly TRBD1 (6 bases). CDR3 length: 14 amino acids. The V and J ends lost 5 bases and 0 bases respectively, with 8 bases between them. CDR1 and CDR2 from the germline V gene are MNHNS and SASEGT. CDR3 sequence (DNA): TGTGCCAGCAGTTGGACAGTTAGCAATCAGCCCCAGCATTTT. This codes for CASSWTVSNQPQHF.

The chain links TRBV5-5 to TRBJ2-7, with 8 nucleotides matching TRBD1. CDR3 length: 15 amino acids. Germline V gene data show CDR1 as SGHKS and CDR2 as YYEKEE (reference sequence). V was pared by 2 bases and J by 3 bases, with 7 bases of the junction left unmatched. CDR3 coding DNA: TGTGCCAGCAGCTTTCCAGACAGGGGAGGCTACGAGCAGTACTTC. Translation: CASSFPDRGGYEQYF.

The chain recombines TRBV4-1 with TRBJ2-1, with TRBD1 matching over 9 bases. The CDR3 totals 16 residues. CDR1 and CDR2 (germline): MGHRA, YSYEKL. Germline trimming cut 0 bases from V and 6 bases from J; bases unmatched to any gene: 6. CDR3 in DNA: TGCGCCAGCAGCCAAGATTGGGGGACAGGGATCAATGAGCAGTTCTTC. Amino acids: CASSQDWGTGINEQFF.

This clone came up once. V usage is TRBV9 and J usage is TRBJ2-3, with TRBD2 matching over 11 bases. Germline V gene lookup returns CDR1 SGDLS and CDR2 YYNGEE. CDR3 length: 17 amino acids. Trimming removed 0 bases from V and 2 bases from J; junction bases left unmatched: 5. In DNA form, the CDR3 reads TGTGCCAGCAGCGTAGGGCCTAGCGGGGGGACCACAGATACGCAGTATTTT. This gives the protein CASSVGPSGGTTDTQYF.

The chain couples TRBV10-1 to TRBJ2-7; TRBD1 aligns across 7 bases. V shed 1 base, J shed 0 bases, and the junction held 3 bases outside the gene matches. CDR3 size: 15 residues. Looked up from germline, CDR1 is WNHNN and CDR2 is SYGVQD (reference sequence). CDR3 nucleotides: TGCGCCAGCAGTGAGTGGGACAGCATCTCCTACGAGCAGTACTTC. Residues: CASSEWDSISYEQYF.

In its sample, this clone was seen once. The J gene is TRBJ1-5, the V gene TRBV10-3; D is perhaps TRBD1 (6 bases). Looked up from germline, CDR1 is ENHRY and CDR2 is SYGVKD. CDR3 length: 14 amino acids. With 0 bases removed from V and 5 bases from J, the gap between germline ends came to 8 bases. CDR3 sequence reads: CAISESTGYQPQHF. In DNA, the CDR3 is TGTGCCATCAGTGAGTCGACAGGCTATCAGCCCCAGCATTTT.

This chain links TRBV19 with TRBJ2-2; TRBD2 matches at 8 bases. Unmatched junction bases numbered 14, after V lost 11 bases and J lost 6 bases. The V gene's germline CDR1 is LNHDA and CDR2 SQIVND (reference sequence). This CDR3 is 15 amino acids long. CDR3: CAVRQSGGSAGELFF. The CDR3 DNA sequence: TGTGCCGTCAGGCAAAGCGGGGGATCCGCCGGGGAGCTGTTTTTT.

This rearrangement joins TRBV6-1 to TRBJ1-2; D unresolved. Trimming took 1 base from V and 2 from J, leaving 5 bases between them. The CDR3 is made up of 13 amino acids. Germline V CDR1 and CDR2: MNHNS, SASEGT. The CDR3, as DNA: TGTGCCAGCAGTGAAGGAGCGAACTATGGCTACACCTTC. Amino acids: CASSEGANYGYTF.

The V call is TRBV7-6, the J call TRBJ2-5, with 9 bases lining up with TRBD1. The germline V gene encodes CDR1 SGHVS and CDR2 FNYEAQ. There are 15 residues in the CDR3. Unmatched junction bases numbered 11, after V lost 8 bases and J lost 4 bases. The CDR3 is CASRKGTGKGETQYF. Written as DNA, the CDR3 is TGTGCCAGCCGCAAAGGGACAGGGAAAGGAGAGACCCAGTACTTC.